The entry below describes one T cell receptor beta chain. As yet, its antigen is unknown. The data were taken from a study of cytomegalovirus exposure and HLA in healthy donors. Points from the study as a whole: Later analysis placed DRB1 highest and HLA-C lowest in TCR association rates, which differed by HLA locus.

PCR primers comprised 60 Vbeta and 13 Jbeta primers. Sequenced by immunoSEQ multiplex PCR; TCRdb stores in-frame clones only, minus some. Here the sample spans fewer than 70,000 clones, approximately 83% being singletons. Sequenced sample: PBMCs. This TCR derives from a human donor in good health.

CDR3 protein: CASAPGQGTDTQYF. The CDR3 region has the DNA TGTGCCAGCGCACCGGGACAGGGCACAGATACGCAGTATTTT. V is TRBV9 and J is TRBJ2-3; 8 bases match TRBD1. Germline CDR1 SGDLS, CDR2 YYNGEE. CDR3 length: 14 amino acids. Trimming took 7 bases from V and 1 from J; bases not matched to a gene: 5.